This TCR beta chain was profiled in a study of blood T cell repertoires in COVID-19. Background on the study: Italy, Spain and the United States were the sources of the convalescent and acute COVID-19 samples.

V lost 3 bases and J lost 5; bases outside the gene matches: 4. This CDR3 has 13 residues. Germline-derived CDR1 and CDR2 are SEHNR and FQNEAQ (reference sequence). In the authors' workflow: Reference gene primer amplification yielded estimated nucleated cell counts. Sequencing used immunoSEQ multiplex PCR; TCRdb keeps in-frame clones, though not all of them. V and J calls and clone size follow that table, whereas D and trimming were derived from the DNA. The sample holds around 60,000 clones, 65% to 90% seen once. This clone has only one observation. V gene TRBV7-9 combines with J gene TRBJ2-7; 7 positions match TRBD1. The TCR sequence derives from a man aged 35 to 55 with acute or convalescent COVID-19. Sequencing input: peripheral blood. The CDR3 region has the DNA TGTGCCAGCAGCTTCCGACAGGGCCACGAGCAGTACTTC. Residues: CASSFRQGHEQYF. Full variable domain (outside the CDR3, taken from reference TRBV7-9 and TRBJ2-7): DTGVSQNPRHKITKRGQNVTFRCDPISEHNRLYWYRQTLGQGPEFLTYFQNEAQLEKSRLLSDRFSAERPKGSFSTLEIQRTEQGDSAMYLCASSFRQGHEQYFGPGTRLTVT.